This T cell receptor beta chain stems from a study of metastatic and nonmetastatic thyroid tumors. Looking at the study overall: Repertoire data that came from the blood and tumor or nodule tissue of malignant and benign thyroid patients were compared. Points from the study as a whole: The reported finding was significantly higher TCR beta diversity in malignant thyroid tumors relative to benign nodules, in blood and tumor.

A note on this clone: Its antigen remains unidentified.

The CDR3 covers 15 residues. The V and J ends lost 0 bases and 4 bases, in that order; junction bases with no gene match: 6. The germline CDR1 and CDR2 sequences are SGHRS and YFSETQ. Prior to thyroid surgery, none of the patients had received any treatment. Original methodology: Using the CDR3 differences seen across clinicopathological groups, the authors built a distant-metastasis classifier for papillary thyroid cancer, which was meant to discriminate distant-metastatic patients. TCRdb used MiXCR to call clones anew from the PCR reads. TCRdb's processing, not the study's, gives the V and J calls here. In the table there are roughly 20,000 clones, 36% of which are singletons.

The V and J genes are TRBV5-1 and TRBJ2-5, with 7 nucleotides matching TRBD2. This clonotype originated in a female donor with papillary thyroid cancer or a benign thyroid nodule (not recorded which). Some clones in this sample may be carry-over from other donors' samples. The sequencing sample was made of tumor tissue. The CDR3 spells CASSLGEGRGETQYF. Here the CDR3 DNA reads TGCGCCAGCAGCTTGGGGGAGGGCCGAGGAGAGACCCAGTACTTC. The full variable domain, its missing parts supplied by reference TRBV5-1 and TRBJ2-5, is KAGVTQTPRYLIKTRGQQVTLSCSPISGHRSVSWYQQTPGQGLQFLFEYFSETQRNKGNFPGRFSGRQFSNSRSEMNVSTLELGDSALYLCASSLGEGRGETQYFGPGTRLLVL.